This record concerns one T cell receptor beta chain sequence. Its antigen is undetermined. Using RNA transcripts as the source, TCR beta CDR3 regions were amplified. The TCR CDR3 first-round RT-PCR relied on the HTBI primer set. TCRdb reprocessed the multiplex PCR reads with MiXCR, giving one entry per CDR3 protein. This repertoire shows 450,000 to 500,000 distinct CDR3 sequences, 22% found once; its top ten account for roughly 49%. These data come from a study of T cells in Graves' hyperthyroidism and ophthalmopathy. Uncontrolled infection, other autoimmune disease, pregnancy or lactation barred patients from enrollment. It was less than 13 ml of fresh peripheral blood that supplied the PBMCs. Whole-study results and caveats: Ophthalmopathy, which appeared later, was predicted by the model a median roughly 6.6 months before onset.

Germline-derived CDR1 and CDR2 are SGHAT and FQNNGV. V shed 2 bases and J shed 0 bases, with 8 bases lying between them. The CDR3 spans 16 residues. The V gene is TRBV11-2, the J gene TRBJ1-6; D not certain. The sample comprised blood. This TCR was recovered from a woman in her 70s with Graves' ophthalmopathy. CDR3 in DNA: TGTGCCAGCAGCTTACTGGGCAGCTCCTATAATTCACCCCTCCACTTT. This codes for CASSLLGSSYNSPLHF.